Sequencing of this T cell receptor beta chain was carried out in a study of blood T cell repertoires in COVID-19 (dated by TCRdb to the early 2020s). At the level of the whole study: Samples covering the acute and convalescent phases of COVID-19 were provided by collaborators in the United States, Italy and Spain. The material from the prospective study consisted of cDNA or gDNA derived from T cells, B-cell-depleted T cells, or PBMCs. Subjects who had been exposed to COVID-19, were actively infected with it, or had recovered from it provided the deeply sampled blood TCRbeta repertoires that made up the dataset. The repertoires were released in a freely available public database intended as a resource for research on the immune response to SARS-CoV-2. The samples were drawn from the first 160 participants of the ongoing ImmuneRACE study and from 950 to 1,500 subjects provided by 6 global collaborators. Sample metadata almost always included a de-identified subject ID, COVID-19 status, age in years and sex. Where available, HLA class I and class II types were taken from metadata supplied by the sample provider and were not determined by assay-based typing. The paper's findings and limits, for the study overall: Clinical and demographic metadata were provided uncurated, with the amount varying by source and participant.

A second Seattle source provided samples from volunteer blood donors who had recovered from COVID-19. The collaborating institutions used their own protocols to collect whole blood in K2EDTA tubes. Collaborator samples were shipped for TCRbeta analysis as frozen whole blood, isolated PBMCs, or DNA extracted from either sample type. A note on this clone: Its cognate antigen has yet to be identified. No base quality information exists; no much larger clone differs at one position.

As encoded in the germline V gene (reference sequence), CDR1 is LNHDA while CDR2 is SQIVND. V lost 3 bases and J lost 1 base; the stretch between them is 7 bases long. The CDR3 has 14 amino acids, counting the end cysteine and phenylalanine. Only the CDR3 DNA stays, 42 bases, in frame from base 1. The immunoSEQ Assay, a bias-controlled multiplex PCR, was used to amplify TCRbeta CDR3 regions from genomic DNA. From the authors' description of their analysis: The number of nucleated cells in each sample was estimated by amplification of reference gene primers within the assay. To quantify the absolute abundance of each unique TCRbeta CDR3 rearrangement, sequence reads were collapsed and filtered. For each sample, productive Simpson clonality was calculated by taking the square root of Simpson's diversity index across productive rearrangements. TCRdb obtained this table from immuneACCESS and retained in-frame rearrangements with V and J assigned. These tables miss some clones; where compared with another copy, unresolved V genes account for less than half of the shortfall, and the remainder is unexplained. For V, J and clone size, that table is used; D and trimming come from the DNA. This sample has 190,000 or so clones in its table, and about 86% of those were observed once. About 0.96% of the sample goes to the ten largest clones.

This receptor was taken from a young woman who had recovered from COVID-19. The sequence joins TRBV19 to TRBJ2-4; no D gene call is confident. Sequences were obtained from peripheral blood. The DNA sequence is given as TGTGCCAGTAGTATCGGTATTGCCAAAAACATTCAGTACTTC. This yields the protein CASSIGIAKNIQYF.